The 20 T cell receptor beta chains reported below all come from one sample, sequenced in a study of cytotoxic CD8 clonotypes in ibrutinib-treated CLL. The repertoire was sequenced with immunoSEQ multiplex PCR; TCRdb's copy has only in-frame clones and lacks some. The repertoire holds about 14,000 clones, with around 67% as singletons. Sequences were derived from PBMCs, sampled before ibrutinib treatment. The receptors shown here come from a human donor with chronic lymphocytic leukemia.

The rearrangement links TRBV5-1 to TRBJ2-5, with a possible D match to TRBD1 (6 bases). V was shortened by 3 bases and J by 3 bases, with 12 bases between the two germline ends. This CDR3 has 14 amino acids. Germline CDR1 reads SGHRS; CDR2 reads YFSETQ. The CDR3 DNA is TGCGCCAGCAGCTGGGGTCAGGGGAAAGAGACCCAGTACTTC. As protein: CASSWGQGKETQYF.

This clone was seen a handful of times. The chain couples TRBV9 to TRBJ2-7, with D tentatively TRBD1 or TRBD2 (5 bases each). Trimming took 3 bases from V and 2 from J, leaving 18 bases between them. This CDR3 region has 16 residues. Germline V gene data show CDR1 as SGDLS and CDR2 as YYNGEE. CDR3 coding DNA: TGTGCCAGCAGCGCATCTCCCGGGACGGCGACCTACGAGCAGTACTTC. Its translation is CASSASPGTATYEQYF.

The chain has TRBV15 and TRBJ1-6; D unclear. This CDR3 has 14 residues. V lost 1 base, J lost 7 bases, and 8 bases lay in between. CDR1 is LNHNV, CDR2 YYDKDF, per germline (reference sequence). CDR3 bases: TGTGCCACCAGCAGAGGCCCGGGCAATTCACCCCTCCACTTT. Residues: CATSRGPGNSPLHF.

The chain couples TRBV9 to TRBJ2-5; 8 positions agree with TRBD2. V was pared by 3 bases and J by 1 base, with 5 bases of the junction left unmatched. The CDR3 is 15 residues long. The germline V gene encodes CDR1 SGDLS and CDR2 YYNGEE. This chain's CDR3 is CASSASGTSQETQYF. In DNA, the CDR3 is TGTGCCAGCAGCGCGTCGGGGACTAGCCAAGAGACCCAGTACTTC.

The J gene is TRBJ1-1, the V gene TRBV7-9, with TRBD1 as a possible D gene (5 bases). Trimming removed 4 bases at V and 1 base at J, with 10 bases between. This CDR3 contains 14 residues. Germline loops: CDR1 SEHNR, CDR2 FQNEAQ (reference sequence). CDR3 nucleotides: TGTGCCAGCAGCTCGACAGATCAGAACACTGAAGCTTTCTTT. It translates to CASSSTDQNTEAFF.

This chain connects TRBV29-1 to TRBJ1-1, with unresolved D. The CDR3 sequence is 16 residues long. The germline gives CDR1 SQVTM, CDR2 ANQGSEA. The germline V and J ends were trimmed by 3 bases and 7 bases, with 24 bases remaining between them. CDR3 coding DNA: TGCAGCGTTGATTTGGTAGATGGTGGAGTGATGGGTGAAGCTTTCTTT. This codes for CSVDLVDGGVMGEAFF. Using reference TRBV29-1 and TRBJ1-1 for the parts outside the CDR3, the full variable domain is SAVISQKPSRDICQRGTSLTIQCQVDSQVTMMFWYRQQPGQSLTLIATANQGSEATYESGFVIDKFPISRPNLTFSTLTVSNMSPEDSSIYLCSVDLVDGGVMGEAFFGQGTRLTVV.

The V gene is TRBV5-4, the J gene TRBJ2-5; D possibly corresponds to TRBD1 (6 bases). V lost 7 bases to trimming and J lost 5 bases, with 21 bases between them. This CDR3 spans 15 amino acids. Per germline, CDR1 SGHNT and CDR2 YYREEE (reference sequence). CDR3 amino acids: CASWAPGDPPETQYF. The CDR3 region has the DNA TGTGCCAGCTGGGCTCCAGGGGACCCCCCGGAGACCCAGTACTTC.

The gene calls are TRBV4-2 and TRBJ1-3; D is unclear. Looked up from germline, CDR1 is LGHNA and CDR2 is YNFKEQ. V was pared by 5 bases and J by 2 bases, with 13 bases between. CDR3 size: 15 residues. The CDR3: CASSLTRAPGNTIYF. For the CDR3, the DNA is TGTGCCAGCAGCTTGACCCGGGCCCCTGGAAACACCATATATTTT.

This chain links TRBV4-2 with TRBJ2-7; 8 nucleotides match TRBD2. After removal of 8 bases from V and 2 bases from J, the junction contained 8 bases not matched to a gene. There are 14 residues in the CDR3. CDR1 is LGHNA, CDR2 YNFKEQ, per germline. The CDR3 here is CASGEAGGTYEQYF. CDR3 DNA: TGTGCCAGCGGAGAGGCGGGAGGAACCTACGAGCAGTACTTC.

This clone has only a few counts. V and J are TRBV10-3 and TRBJ2-7, with TRBD1 matching 9 bases. This CDR3 is built from 12 residues. The germline CDR1 and CDR2 sequences are ENHRY and SYGVKD. V was pared by 6 bases and J by 9 bases, with 6 bases of the junction left unmatched. The CDR3 bases are TGTGCCATCAGGGAACAGGGGGCTGGGCAGTACTTC. This sequence encodes CAIREQGAGQYF.

The CDR3 loop reads CASSAAETQYF. The CDR3 nucleotides are TGTGCCAGCAGTGCGGCCGAGACCCAGTACTTC. The chain links TRBV6-5 to TRBJ2-5; D gene ambiguous. Germline CDR1 and CDR2: MNHEY and SVGAGI. This CDR3 contains 11 residues. Trimming cost V 5 bases and J 5 bases, with 6 bases left between them.

The chain carries TRBV9 and TRBJ2-5; D is perhaps TRBD1 or TRBD2 (5 bases each). Trimming took off 4 bases at V and 5 bases at J, with 21 bases between the two ends. The CDR3 runs 16 residues. Looked up from germline, CDR1 is SGDLS and CDR2 is YYNGEE. DNA for the CDR3: TGTGCCAGCAGCCCACCCCCCGCCGGGACGGGGGAGACCCAGTACTTC. Translated, it gives CASSPPPAGTGETQYF.

The chain uses TRBV9 and TRBJ1-2, with D possibly matching TRBD1 (5 bases). V dropped 3 bases and J dropped 3 bases, with 18 bases sitting between them. Germline values: CDR1 SGDLS, CDR2 YYNGEE. The CDR3 sequence is 16 residues long. The CDR3 spells CASSAPLAGTHYGYTF. The CDR3 nucleotides read TGTGCCAGCAGCGCCCCCTTAGCAGGGACTCACTATGGCTACACCTTC.

This clone was observed a few times. J is TRBJ2-7 and V is TRBV28; D ambiguous. The CDR3 consists of 12 residues. From germline, CDR1 is MDHEN and CDR2 SYDVKM. V was trimmed by 7 bases and J by 4 bases, leaving 11 bases between them. CDR3 sequence reads: CASIGQSYEQYF. In DNA, the CDR3 is TGTGCCAGCATTGGGCAGTCTTACGAGCAGTACTTC.

The chain couples TRBV11-2 to TRBJ2-3; 7 bases agree with TRBD2. The germline V gene encodes CDR1 SGHAT and CDR2 FQNNGV. This CDR3 is built from 14 residues. With 8 bases clipped from V and 7 bases from J, the junction kept 12 bases outside the gene matches. The CDR3 nucleotides are TGTGCCAGCGGGGGGACTACCGCGTCTTATACGCAGTATTTT. Protein sequence: CASGGTTASYTQYF.

The chain is built from TRBV9 and TRBJ2-2, with 8 bases fitting TRBD2. Trimming took 7 bases from V and 7 from J; bases not matched to a gene: 9. CDR3 length: 14 amino acids. Germline CDR1 is SGDLS and CDR2 is YYNGEE. Here the CDR3 reads CASGRGGLVGELFF. In nucleotides, the CDR3 is TGTGCCAGCGGCCGGGGGGGCTTGGTCGGGGAGCTGTTTTTT.

The V gene is TRBV7-9, the J gene TRBJ2-5, with 7 bases matching TRBD1. The CDR3 has 12 residues. Per germline, CDR1 SEHNR and CDR2 FQNEAQ (reference sequence). V was pared by 7 bases and J by 6 bases, with 5 bases of the junction left unmatched. The CDR3 is CASTRDRQTQYF. CDR3 DNA: TGTGCCAGCACCAGGGACAGACAGACCCAGTACTTC.

A single count supports this clone. V is TRBV11-2 and J is TRBJ1-4; a possible D gene is TRBD1 (5 bases). Trimming removed 5 bases from V and 0 bases from J, with 13 bases in between. This CDR3 has 16 residues. CDR1 is SGHAT and CDR2 is FQNNGV in the germline V gene. The CDR3: CASSPTGDATNEKLFF. The CDR3 DNA follows: TGTGCCAGCAGCCCCACAGGCGACGCAACTAATGAAAAACTGTTTTTT.

CDR3 loop: CASGRDLTGNTIYF. CDR3 sequence (DNA): TGTGCCAGCGGTCGGGACCTCACTGGAAACACCATATATTTT. This chain links TRBV6-1 with TRBJ1-3, with D possibly being TRBD1 (5 bases). The CDR3 contains 14 residues. Trimming left V 8 bases short and J 2 bases short, with 13 bases between. CDR1 and CDR2 (germline): MNHNS, SASEGT.

This chain joins TRBV27 and TRBJ2-7, with unresolved D. Trimming cost V 9 bases and J 4 bases, with 4 bases left between them. This CDR3 has 9 amino acids. Germline V lookup: CDR1 MNHEY, CDR2 SMNVEV (reference sequence). CDR3 sequence (DNA): TGTGCCAGTGGGTACGAGCAGTACTTC. Its protein product is CASGYEQYF.